This TCR beta chain was profiled in a study of identical twins. This clonotype was counted between two and nine times. Each donor was a healthy Caucasian. From the 5' RACE reads, TCRdb called clonotypes with MiXCR, one entry per CDR3 protein. The sample has approximately 890,000 distinct CDR3 sequences; over 9% are singletons. The CDR3 is 12 amino acids. Germline V gene data show CDR1 as SQVTM and CDR2 as ANQGSEA. V was clipped by 4 bases and J by 5 bases; unmatched bases: 2. These same records also appear under a second study, on yellow fever vaccine responses in identical twins.

The clonotype was recovered from a woman between 18 and 29 years old in good health. This rearrangement joins TRBV29-1 to TRBJ2-7; 10 nucleotides align to TRBD2. The sequenced sample consisted of PBMCs. This CDR3 reads CSVVAGGHEQYF. Here the CDR3 DNA reads TGCAGCGTTGTAGCGGGAGGACACGAGCAGTACTTC.